The source of this T cell receptor (beta chain) is a study of monozygotic twins with inflammatory bowel disease. From germline, CDR1 is DFQATT and CDR2 SNEGSKA (reference sequence). The CDR3 spans 11 residues. One entry per CDR3 protein, without DNA, is what TCRdb gives after re-calling the 5' RACE reads. Its clone listing holds roughly 120,000 distinct CDR3 sequences. This receptor was obtained from a human donor with ulcerative colitis or Crohn's disease, or a healthy co-twin of an affected twin (not recorded which). The sequenced sample consisted of blood. The rearrangement links TRBV20-1 to TRBJ2-7. The CDR3 reads CSARESYEQYF.